The 7 T cell receptor beta chains below all came from one sample that was sequenced in a study of blood T cell repertoires in COVID-19. Profiling relied on immunoSEQ multiplex PCR, and the TCRdb table lists in-frame clones only, not all of them. Of hundreds of thousands of clones listed, around 91% are singletons. Sequenced input: PBMCs or T cells enriched from blood (not recorded which). The receptors derive from a man between 18 and 35 years old who had recovered from COVID-19.

The chain employs TRBV28 and TRBJ1-2; D unclear. This CDR3 comprises 14 residues. Trimming removed 6 bases from V and 5 bases from J, with 16 bases in between. From germline, CDR1 is MDHEN and CDR2 SYDVKM. CDR3 nucleotides: TGTGCCAGCAGGACCACCAGAACGGAGTATGGCTACACCTTC. This sequence encodes CASRTTRTEYGYTF.

The table lists this clone with a few counts. J is TRBJ1-4 and V is TRBV5-6, with 7 positions matching TRBD1. This CDR3 is built from 15 residues. Per the germline V gene, CDR1 is SGHDT and CDR2 is YYEEEE. Unmatched junction bases numbered 7, after V lost 4 bases and J lost 4 bases. CDR3 in amino acids: CASSRGQSINEKLFF. The CDR3 coding sequence is TGTGCCAGCAGCAGGGGACAGAGCATTAATGAAAAACTGTTTTTT.

The V gene is TRBV10-3, the J gene TRBJ1-6; TRBD1 matches at 7 bases. CDR3 length equals 14 residues. J was trimmed by 9 bases and V by 3 bases; bases with no gene match: 5. The germline V gene encodes CDR1 ENHRY and CDR2 SYGVKD. CDR3 amino acids: CAISDRGQSSPLHF. CDR3 DNA sequence: TGTGCCATCAGTGACCGGGGACAGAGTTCACCCCTCCACTTT.

The V and J genes are TRBV7-6 and TRBJ2-1; 12 bases align to TRBD2. V was pared by 5 bases and J by 2 bases, with 4 bases of the junction left unmatched. Germline-derived CDR1 and CDR2 are SGHVS and FNYEAQ. This CDR3 spans 16 amino acids. The CDR3 region is CASSPSGGAAYNEQFF. The CDR3 DNA follows: TGTGCCAGCAGCCCTAGCGGGGGGGCCGCCTACAATGAGCAGTTCTTC.

The rearrangement links TRBV11-2 to TRBJ1-6; D is ambiguous. With 4 bases removed from V and 9 bases from J, the gap between germline ends came to 4 bases. The CDR3 has 11 residues. Germline assignment: CDR1 SGHAT and CDR2 FQNNGV. The CDR3 nucleotides are TGTGCCAGCAGCTCGTCTTCACCCCTCCACTTT. The encoded protein is CASSSSSPLHF.

The V call is TRBV10-3, the J call TRBJ2-7; 8 bases align to TRBD1. Per germline, CDR1 ENHRY and CDR2 SYGVKD. CDR3 length: 13 residues. After removal of 11 bases from V and 6 bases from J, the junction contained 12 bases not matched to a gene. The chain's CDR3 is CALSIGQGGEQYF. As DNA, the CDR3 is TGTGCCTTGAGTATTGGACAGGGAGGCGAGCAGTACTTC.

The chain recombines TRBV5-1 with TRBJ2-3, with a possible D match to TRBD1 (6 bases). Germline V gene lookup returns CDR1 SGHRS and CDR2 YFSETQ. The CDR3 consists of 16 residues. With 4 bases removed from V and 2 bases from J, the gap between germline ends came to 17 bases. In DNA, the CDR3 is TGCGCCAGCAGCGCTACAGGGTCTTTGACCACAGATACGCAGTATTTT. This encodes CASSATGSLTTDTQYF. The variable domain in full, completed from reference TRBV5-1 and TRBJ2-3, reads KAGVTQTPRYLIKTRGQQVTLSCSPISGHRSVSWYQQTPGQGLQFLFEYFSETQRNKGNFPGRFSGRQFSNSRSEMNVSTLELGDSALYLCASSATGSLTTDTQYFGPGTRLTVL.